This passage covers 4 T cell receptor beta chains from one sample sequenced in a study of cytomegalovirus exposure and HLA in healthy donors. 13 Jbeta primers and 60 Vbeta primers were used for the PCR. Here immunoSEQ multiplex PCR was the method, and the copy in TCRdb shows in-frame clones only, minus some. The repertoire holds over 75,000 clones, over 60% seen once, with over 2.5% in the top ten. Sequencing was carried out using PBMCs. The origin of the receptors is a male donor in good health and CMV-seropositive.

The rearrangement joins TRBV18 to TRBJ2-7; a weak D match, TRBD1 (6 bases). Germline CDR1 KGHSH, CDR2 LQKENI. The CDR3 extends over 14 amino acids. V lost 5 bases to trimming and J lost 5 bases, with 16 bases between them. The CDR3 bases are TGTGCCAGCTCAGCATTCCGTTCAGGGGACGAGCAGTACTTC. It translates to CASSAFRSGDEQYF.

The chain recombines TRBV29-1 with TRBJ2-5; possibly TRBD2 for D (6 bases). The CDR3 sequence is 12 residues long. V was clipped by 6 bases and J by 4 bases, with 12 bases between them. CDR1 SQVTM and CDR2 ANQGSEA come from the germline V gene. The CDR3 nucleotides read TGCAGCGTGGGGGGTCGAAGAGAGACCCAGTACTTC. This translates into CSVGGRRETQYF.

V gene TRBV30 combines with J gene TRBJ2-2, with D possibly TRBD1 on 6 matching bases. The CDR3 spans 15 residues. V was cut by 3 bases and J by 4 bases, with 15 bases left in between. Germline-derived CDR1 and CDR2 are GTSNPN and SVGIG (reference sequence). CDR3: CAWRSQGIGTGELFF. The CDR3 DNA reads TGTGCCTGGAGATCTCAGGGGATTGGCACCGGGGAGCTGTTTTTT.

This clone was recorded only once. One end of the junction fails to match germline, which may point to a read error. The CDR3 region is CSAPAGTKRHF. DNA of the CDR3: TGCAGTGCTCCTGCCGGGACTAAGCGACATTTT. This chain joins TRBV20-1 and TRBJ2-3, with 7 bases identical to TRBD2. There are 11 residues in the CDR3. Germline values: CDR1 DFQATT, CDR2 SNEGSKA (reference sequence).